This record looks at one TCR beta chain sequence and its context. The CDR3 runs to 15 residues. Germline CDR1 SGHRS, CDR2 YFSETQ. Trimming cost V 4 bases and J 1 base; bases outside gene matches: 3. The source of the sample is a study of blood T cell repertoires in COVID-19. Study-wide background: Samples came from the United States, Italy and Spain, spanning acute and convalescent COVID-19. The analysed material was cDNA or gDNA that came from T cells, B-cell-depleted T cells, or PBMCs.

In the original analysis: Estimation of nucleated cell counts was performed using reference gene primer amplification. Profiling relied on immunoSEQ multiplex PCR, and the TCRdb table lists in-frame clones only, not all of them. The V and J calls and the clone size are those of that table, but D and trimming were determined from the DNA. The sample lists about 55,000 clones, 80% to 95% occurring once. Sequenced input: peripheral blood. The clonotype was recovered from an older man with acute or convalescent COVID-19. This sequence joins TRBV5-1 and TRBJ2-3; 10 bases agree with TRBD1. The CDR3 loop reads CASSPGQGRTDTQYF. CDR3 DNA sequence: TGCGCCAGCAGCCCGGGACAGGGGCGCACAGATACGCAGTATTTT. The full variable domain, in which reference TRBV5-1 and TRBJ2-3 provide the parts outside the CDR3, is KAGVTQTPRYLIKTRGQQVTLSCSPISGHRSVSWYQQTPGQGLQFLFEYFSETQRNKGNFPGRFSGRQFSNSRSEMNVSTLELGDSALYLCASSPGQGRTDTQYFGPGTRLTVL.